These 29 T cell receptor beta chains were all obtained from the same sample, sequenced in a study of CXCR3-negative and CXCR3-positive naive CD8 T cells. General study points: Researchers report that CXCR3-positive naive cells carry more hydrophobic TRB CDR3s than CXCR3-negative naive cells.

The TRB libraries of cDNA were built by UMI-labeled 5' RACE. TCRdb reworked the 5' RACE reads into one entry per CDR3 protein, no DNA. The sample yields 150,000 to 180,000 distinct CDR3 sequences, of which the top ten take up 0.49%. These receptors have no known antigen. Specimen: naive CXCR3+ CD8+ T cells from blood. Subset in this sample: CD45RO-CCR7+CD27+CD95- naive CD8+ T cells expressing CXCR3 (TNR3+). The receptors shown here come from a human donor in good health. Some clones in this sample may be carry-over from other donors' samples.

This chain links TRBV12-5 with TRBJ2-7; TCRdb returns TRBD1, unconfirmable since there is no DNA. The CDR3 has 15 residues. Germline V gene data show CDR1 as LGHNT and CDR2 as FRNRAP. The CDR3 loop reads CASGLVQGPNYEQYF.

The V gene is TRBV19, the J gene TRBJ2-1; the TCRdb D gene call, TRBD2, has no DNA to confirm it. The V gene's germline CDR1 is LNHDA and CDR2 SQIVND (reference sequence). The CDR3 totals 15 residues. Here the CDR3 reads CATCESRGEGNEQFF.

V gene TRBV19 combines with J gene TRBJ1-1. The CDR3 is 12 amino acids. Per germline, CDR1 LNHDA and CDR2 SQIVND (reference sequence). The CDR3 is CASTGWAPEAFF.

The V and J genes are TRBV27 and TRBJ2-3; TCRdb's assignment of TRBD1 cannot be checked, as there is no DNA. Germline lookup yields CDR1 MNHEY and CDR2 SMNVEV (reference sequence). This CDR3 comprises 16 residues. Here the CDR3 reads CASSNRRRESTDTQYF.

The chain recombines TRBV5-1 with TRBJ1-1; TCRdb indicates TRBD1, and absent DNA this call remains unverified. From germline, CDR1 is SGHRS and CDR2 YFSETQ. The CDR3 totals 14 residues. The CDR3 here is CASSSGTSNTEAFF.

The chain employs TRBV6-2 or TRBV6-3 and TRBJ2-7. The CDR3 is 13 residues long. Germline V gene data show CDR1 as MNHEY and CDR2 as SVGEGT. CDR3 amino acids: CASRVGYSYEQYF.

V usage is TRBV28 and J usage is TRBJ2-1; TCRdb returns TRBD2, unconfirmable since there is no DNA. Germline lookup yields CDR1 MDHEN and CDR2 SYDVKM. This CDR3 is built from 15 residues. CDR3 protein: CASTLLAGTYNEQFF.

The chain combines TRBV28 with TRBJ1-1. CDR1 MDHEN and CDR2 SYDVKM come from the germline V gene. The CDR3 runs to 15 residues. The chain's CDR3 is CASSLRTGWVTEAFF. Complete variable domain (other parts from reference TRBV28 and TRBJ1-1): DVKVTQSSRYLVKRTGEKVFLECVQDMDHENMFWYRQDPGLGLRLIYFSYDVKMKEKGDIPEGYSVSREKKERFSLILESASTNQTSMYLCASSLRTGWVTEAFFGQGTRLTVV.

V gene TRBV28 combines with J gene TRBJ2-7; TCRdb lists TRBD1, though no DNA is available to test this call. CDR3 length equals 17 residues. CDR1 is MDHEN, CDR2 SYDVKM, per germline. The CDR3 spells CASSLLKTGGDPYEQYF. The whole variable domain, filled in from reference TRBV28 and TRBJ2-7, reads DVKVTQSSRYLVKRTGEKVFLECVQDMDHENMFWYRQDPGLGLRLIYFSYDVKMKEKGDIPEGYSVSREKKERFSLILESASTNQTSMYLCASSLLKTGGDPYEQYFGPGTRLTVT.

The chain uses TRBV15 and TRBJ1-6; TCRdb picks TRBD1, but there is no DNA to check that call. The CDR3 totals 13 residues. The germline V gene has CDR1 LNHNV and CDR2 YYDKDF (reference sequence). The CDR3 sequence: CATSADRISPLHF.

This chain joins TRBV9 and TRBJ2-1. The CDR3 has 15 residues. Germline V lookup: CDR1 SGDLS, CDR2 YYNGEE. CDR3: CASSVVSELNNEQFF.

The rearrangement joins TRBV7-2 to TRBJ2-3; the D call from TCRdb, TRBD1, cannot be confirmed without DNA. CDR1 is SGHTA, CDR2 FQGNSA, per germline. The CDR3 totals 15 residues. The chain's CDR3 is CASSSGTGGTDTQYF.

This sequence joins TRBV4-3 and TRBJ2-2. CDR3 length: 12 amino acids. Germline V gives CDR1 LGHNA, CDR2 YSLEER. CDR3 residues: CASSLGTGELFF.

The V and J genes are TRBV4-3 and TRBJ2-7; TCRdb gives TRBD2 as the D gene, but with no DNA this cannot be confirmed. This CDR3 is built from 15 residues. Germline lookup yields CDR1 LGHNA and CDR2 YSLEER. The CDR3 protein is CASSQGYGAPYEQYF.

This CDR3 is CSVEDRTSGGGETQYF. The J gene is TRBJ2-5, the V gene TRBV29-1; TCRdb's assignment of TRBD2 cannot be checked, as there is no DNA. Germline CDR1 is SQVTM and CDR2 is ANQGSEA. This CDR3 has 16 amino acids.

This chain links TRBV4-2 with TRBJ2-2; TCRdb reports TRBD1, a call that lacks DNA to check it against. This CDR3 has 16 residues. Germline CDR1 LGHNA, CDR2 YNFKEQ. The CDR3 protein is CASSQRTGDSTGELFF.

The gene calls are TRBV7-9 and TRBJ2-1; TCRdb's D call of TRBD2 is untestable without DNA. The CDR3 runs 17 residues. CDR1 is SEHNR and CDR2 is FQNEAQ in the germline V gene (reference sequence). The CDR3 loop is CASSFLAGPNLYNEQFF.

The gene calls are TRBV2 and TRBJ2-7; TCRdb indicates TRBD1, and absent DNA this call remains unverified. The germline V gene has CDR1 SNHLY and CDR2 FYNNEI. This CDR3 has 14 amino acids. The CDR3 reads CASTGTGFSYEQYF. Drawing the rest from reference TRBV2 and TRBJ2-7, the complete variable domain is EPEVTQTPSHQVTQMGQEVILRCVPISNHLYFYWYRQILGQKVEFLVSFYNNEISEKSEIFDDQFSVERPDGSNFTLKIRSTKLEDSAMYFCASTGTGFSYEQYFGPGTRLTVT.

The chain carries TRBV5-5 and TRBJ2-2; TCRdb selects TRBD1, and the lack of DNA leaves this call unchecked. Germline V gene lookup returns CDR1 SGHKS and CDR2 YYEKEE (reference sequence). This CDR3 contains 16 residues. The CDR3 reads CASSLVSTGGVGELFF.

The gene calls are TRBV5-1 and TRBJ2-2; lacking DNA, the TRBD2 call made by TCRdb goes unchecked. The CDR3 consists of 17 residues. CDR1 is SGHRS, CDR2 YFSETQ, per germline. CDR3 protein: CASSLLEGLSNTGELFF.

The chain has TRBV29-1 and TRBJ2-7. Germline CDR1 is SQVTM and CDR2 is ANQGSEA. The CDR3 spans 12 residues. CDR3 in amino acids: CSVDDGYYEQYF.

This chain uses TRBV12-3 or TRBV12-4 with TRBJ2-2; the D call of TRBD1 rests on TCRdb alone, since no DNA is present to check it. The CDR3 contains 16 residues. The chain's CDR3 is CASSPPRARATGELFF.

The rearrangement uses TRBV2 and TRBJ2-1; there is no DNA to check the TCRdb D call of TRBD2. The CDR3 is made up of 18 amino acids. The germline V gene encodes CDR1 SNHLY and CDR2 FYNNEI. The CDR3 loop reads CASSVGSGVYREYNEQFF.

Here the CDR3 reads CASSLSVQTAGYTF. The V call is TRBV27, the J call TRBJ1-2. Germline assignment: CDR1 MNHEY and CDR2 SMNVEV (reference sequence). There are 14 residues in the CDR3.

The V gene is TRBV7-6, the J gene TRBJ2-5. CDR1 is SGHVS, CDR2 FNYEAQ, per germline. CDR3 length: 12 amino acids. CDR3: CASSARQETQYF.

The rearrangement joins TRBV28 to TRBJ2-1; TCRdb's D call of TRBD2 is untestable without DNA. The CDR3 totals 18 residues. CDR1 is MDHEN and CDR2 is SYDVKM in the germline V gene. CDR3 region: CASTLSSGRASSYNEQFF.

The J gene is TRBJ2-7, the V gene TRBV4-2; TCRdb's D call of TRBD2 is untestable without DNA. There are 14 residues in the CDR3. The germline gives CDR1 LGHNA, CDR2 YNFKEQ. The CDR3 is CASSQAGLSYEQYF.

This chain joins TRBV9 and TRBJ1-2; no DNA is available, so the TRBD1 call from TCRdb remains unchecked. The CDR3 totals 15 residues. Germline lookup yields CDR1 SGDLS and CDR2 YYNGEE. CDR3 amino acids: CASSVGGTGIYGYTF.

This chain joins TRBV12-3 or TRBV12-4 and TRBJ2-5; TCRdb calls TRBD2, which cannot be checked without DNA. The CDR3 loop spans 16 amino acids. The CDR3 region is CASSPSVAAAKETQYF.